This T cell receptor beta chain was obtained from a study of T-cell reconstitution after alpha-beta-depleted transplantation in children. Turning to this clonotype: What it binds is unknown.

The study's findings and limits: Several hundred expanded graft clones reportedly gave rise to the alpha-beta T cells present about two months after transplant.

As it was prepared, the TCRbeta library received unique molecular identifiers. One entry per CDR3 protein results from TCRdb running MiXCR on the PCR reads. The sample lists about 830,000 distinct CDR3 sequences, roughly 16% occurring once. This sample comprised PBMCs, mostly from graft donor cells, obtained 360 days after TCRalphabeta/CD19-depleted stem cell transplant. The TCR originated in a male patient under 18 who had a stem cell transplant for acute lymphoblastic leukemia, so the T cells may come from the graft donor.

The CDR3 is CSVEGTVGYEQYF. In nucleotides, the CDR3 is TGCAGCGTTGAGGGGACAGTCGGCTACGAGCAGTACTTC. This chain links TRBV29-1 with TRBJ2-7; 7 nucleotides align to TRBD1. J was trimmed by 3 bases and V by 3 bases; bases with no gene match: 5. The germline V gene has CDR1 SQVTM and CDR2 ANQGSEA. CDR3 length: 13 residues.